These T cell receptor beta chains were read from a single sample in a study of CD4+ T cells in melanoma. Sequenced by immunoSEQ multiplex PCR; TCRdb stores in-frame clones only, minus some. The table has approximately 16,000 clones, approximately 62% seen once. The sequenced sample was cells from a culture (not recorded whether cultured in vitro). These receptors all stem from a human donor with melanoma. Both conserved end residues are part of each CDR3.

cdr3_length v_call cdr3_aa
12 TRBV5-8 CASTKGVQTQYF
16 TRBV18 CASSQTSGTGFITQFF
13 TRBV4-1 CASSPGYGYGYTF
16 TRBV4-1 CASSQDRGQLNYGYTF
13 TRBV6-1 CASGREGENEQFF
16 TRBV7-9 CASSHGSRASQETQYF
17 TRBV7-8 CASSLGPSQGNTGELFF
14 TRBV4-1 CASSLQRGRETQYF
17 TRBV18 CASSRGQGALFTTEAFF
15 TRBV7-2 CASSALAGGLKTQYF
15 TRBV18 CASSPRQGEGEKLFF
15 TRBV7-2 CASSLVPGGSYGYTF
16 TRBV18 CASSQETGPSGETQYF
17 TRBV11-2 CASRGLRGTYRNSPLHF
13 TRBV29-1 CSGYRDSGTEAFF
15 TRBV2 CASAGAGGGTGELFF
13 TRBV18 CASSPDRNQPQHF
14 TRBV5-1 CASSFGQGSAGYTF
15 TRBV7-2 CASSYTGTDSYEQYF
14 TRBV18 CASSPTVQNTEAFF
13 TRBV11-3 CASSLRGSTEAFF
15 TRBV6-5 CGTARGTTNTGELFF
14 TRBV2 CASAGQPGTDTQYF
12 TRBV30 CAWSSERQKAFF
13 TRBV30 CAWSVTMTDTQYF
14 TRBV6-1 CASSAGGTEVAAFF
15 TRBV18 CASSDRRGAVKTQYF